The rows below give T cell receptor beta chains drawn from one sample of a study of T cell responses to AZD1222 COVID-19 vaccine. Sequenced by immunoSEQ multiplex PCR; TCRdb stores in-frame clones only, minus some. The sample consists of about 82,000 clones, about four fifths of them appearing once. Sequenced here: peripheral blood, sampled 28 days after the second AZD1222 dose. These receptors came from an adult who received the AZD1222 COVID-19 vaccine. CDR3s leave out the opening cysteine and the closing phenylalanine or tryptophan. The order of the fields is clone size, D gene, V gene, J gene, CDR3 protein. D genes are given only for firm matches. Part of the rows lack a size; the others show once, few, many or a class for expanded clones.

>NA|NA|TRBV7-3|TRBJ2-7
ASSLTSQSEQY
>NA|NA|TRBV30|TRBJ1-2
AWSVGGDGYT
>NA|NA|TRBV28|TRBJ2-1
ASRPQVREQF
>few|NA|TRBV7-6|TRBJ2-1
ASSSALWAGYNEQF
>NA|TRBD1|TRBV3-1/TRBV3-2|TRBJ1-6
ASSLGQGYSSYNSPLH
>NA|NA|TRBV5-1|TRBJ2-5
ASSEEETQY
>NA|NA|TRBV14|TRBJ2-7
ASSHHESYEQY
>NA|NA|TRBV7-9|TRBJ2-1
ASSLEAGHGDEQF
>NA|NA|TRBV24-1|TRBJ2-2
ATSDPGLELF
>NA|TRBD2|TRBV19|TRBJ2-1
ASSGGTTGSEQF
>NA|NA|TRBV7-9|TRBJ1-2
ASSDVRDRGYT
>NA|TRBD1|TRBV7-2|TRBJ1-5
ASSTQGAGQPQH
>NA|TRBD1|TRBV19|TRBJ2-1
ASSMGQGYYSEQF
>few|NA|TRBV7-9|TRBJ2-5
ASSPAGGGMWETQY
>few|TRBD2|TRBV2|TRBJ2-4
ASSGASGRSIQY
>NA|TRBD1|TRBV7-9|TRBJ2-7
ASSLRGTGVYEQY
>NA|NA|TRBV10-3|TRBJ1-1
AIRSQGRGNTEAF
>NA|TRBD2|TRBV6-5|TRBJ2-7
ASSRGLAATYEQY
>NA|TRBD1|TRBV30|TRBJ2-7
AWRGTGSYEQY
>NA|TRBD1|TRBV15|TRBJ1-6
ATSRVGGQGYSPLH
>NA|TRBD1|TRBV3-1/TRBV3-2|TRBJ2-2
ASTTGGANTGELF
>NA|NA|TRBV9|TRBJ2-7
ASSVVAAPHEQY
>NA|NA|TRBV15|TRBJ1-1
ATSRDVTMNTEAF
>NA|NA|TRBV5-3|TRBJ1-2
ARSHLDYGYT
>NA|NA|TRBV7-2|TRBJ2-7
ASSLAGGISYEQY
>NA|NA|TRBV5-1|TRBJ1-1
ASSSQTDTEAF
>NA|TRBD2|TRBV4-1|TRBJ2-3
ASSSPGLAGVGNTDTQY
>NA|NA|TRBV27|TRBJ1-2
ASTKTGPPGGYT
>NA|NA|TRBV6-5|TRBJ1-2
ASRKPGHLGYGYT
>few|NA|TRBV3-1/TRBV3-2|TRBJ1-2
ASSQDPVDSSYT
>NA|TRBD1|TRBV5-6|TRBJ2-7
ASSLGWFGTASSYEQY
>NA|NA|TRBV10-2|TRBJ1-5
ASSATASNQPQH
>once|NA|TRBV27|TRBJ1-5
ASSLLKNQPQH
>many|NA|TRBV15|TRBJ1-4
ATSKRTYNEKLF
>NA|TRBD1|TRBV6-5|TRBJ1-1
ASRPYRGESTEAF
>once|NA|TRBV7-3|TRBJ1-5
ASSSDGYSNQPQH
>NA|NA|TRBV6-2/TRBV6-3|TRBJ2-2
ASSYSRRLNTGELF
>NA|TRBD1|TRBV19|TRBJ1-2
ASSPGTVNYGYT
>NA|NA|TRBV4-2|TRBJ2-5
ASSPRAGEETQY
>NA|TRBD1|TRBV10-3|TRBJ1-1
AIRTGNTEAF
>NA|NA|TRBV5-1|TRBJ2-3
ASSLEVGGRTDTQY
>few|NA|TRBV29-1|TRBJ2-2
SVVRQGNTGELF
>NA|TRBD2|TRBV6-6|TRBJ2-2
ASGGLNTGELF
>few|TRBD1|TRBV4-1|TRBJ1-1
ASSQDREGTGATEAF
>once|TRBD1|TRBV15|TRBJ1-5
ATGDSKNQPQH
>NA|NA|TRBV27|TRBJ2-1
ASSYGKRSEQF
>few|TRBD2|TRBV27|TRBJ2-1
ATAPGGREWF
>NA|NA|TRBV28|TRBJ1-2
ASSFWGASYT
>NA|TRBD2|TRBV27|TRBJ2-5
ASSDRGGVEFQY
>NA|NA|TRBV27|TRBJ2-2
ASSLQLSGTGELF
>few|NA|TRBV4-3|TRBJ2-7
ASSPSGSLSYEQY
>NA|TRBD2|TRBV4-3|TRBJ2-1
ASSPGLAGWGGSYNEQF
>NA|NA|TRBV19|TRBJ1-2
ASSIGGRTAANYGYT
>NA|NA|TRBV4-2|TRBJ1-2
ASSHRDPGYT